This TCR beta chain was identified during a study of beta chain features in type 1 diabetes. Study-level results: Among all four CD4+ subsets, Type 1 diabetes patients had TCRB CDR3s that were moderately but significantly shorter. Relative to healthy donors, patients appeared to have naive, central memory and Treg TCRB repertoires that were more similar.

Since all of the isolated RNA was reverse transcribed, expressed TCRB transcripts were what got sequenced. TCRdb's table, derived via immunoSEQ multiplex PCR, lists solely in-frame clones and lacks some. The sample yields about 740,000 clones, 10% to 15% seen once. Per the germline V gene, CDR1 is SGHTA and CDR2 is FQGNSA. The CDR3 is 13 amino acids. V was pared by 5 bases and J by 2 bases, with 9 bases between. In regard to this clone: Its matching antigen is unknown.

A single heparinised draw of approximately 110 mL on average was taken per donor. V is TRBV7-2 and J is TRBJ1-2; D gene ambiguous. The sequence was obtained from a man younger than 35 with type 1 diabetes. Sequenced: naive CD4+ T cells from blood. The CDR3 sequence is CASSHTVNYGYTF. DNA for the CDR3: TGTGCCAGCAGCCACACAGTGAACTATGGCTACACCTTC.